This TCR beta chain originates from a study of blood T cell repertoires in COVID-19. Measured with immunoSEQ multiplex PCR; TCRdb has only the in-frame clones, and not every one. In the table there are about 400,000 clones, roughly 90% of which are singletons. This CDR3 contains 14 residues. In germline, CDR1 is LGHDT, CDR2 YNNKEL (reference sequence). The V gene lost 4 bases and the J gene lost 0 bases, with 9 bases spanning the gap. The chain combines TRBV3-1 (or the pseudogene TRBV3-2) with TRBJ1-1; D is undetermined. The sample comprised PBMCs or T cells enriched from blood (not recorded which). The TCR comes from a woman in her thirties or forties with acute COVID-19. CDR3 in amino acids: CASSPLHMNTEAFF. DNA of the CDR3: TGTGCCAGCAGCCCATTACATATGAACACTGAAGCTTTCTTT.